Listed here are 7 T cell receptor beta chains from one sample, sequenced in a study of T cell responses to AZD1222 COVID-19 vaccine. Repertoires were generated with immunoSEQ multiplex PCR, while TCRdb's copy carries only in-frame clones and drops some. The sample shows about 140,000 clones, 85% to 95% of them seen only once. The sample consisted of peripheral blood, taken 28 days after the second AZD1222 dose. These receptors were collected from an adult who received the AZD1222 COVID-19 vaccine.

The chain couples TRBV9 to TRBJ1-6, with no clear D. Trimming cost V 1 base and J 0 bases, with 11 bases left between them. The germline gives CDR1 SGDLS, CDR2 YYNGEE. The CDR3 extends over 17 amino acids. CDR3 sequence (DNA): TGTGCCAGCAGCGTATCAGCTTTAAGCTCCTATAATTCACCCCTCCACTTT. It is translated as CASSVSALSSYNSPLHF.

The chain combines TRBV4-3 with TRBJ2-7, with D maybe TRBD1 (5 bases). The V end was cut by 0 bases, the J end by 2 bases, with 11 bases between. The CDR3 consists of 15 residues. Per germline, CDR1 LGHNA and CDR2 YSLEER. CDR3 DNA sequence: TGCGCCAGCAGCCAAGACAGGCGGACACCCTACGAGCAGTACTTC. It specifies CASSQDRRTPYEQYF.

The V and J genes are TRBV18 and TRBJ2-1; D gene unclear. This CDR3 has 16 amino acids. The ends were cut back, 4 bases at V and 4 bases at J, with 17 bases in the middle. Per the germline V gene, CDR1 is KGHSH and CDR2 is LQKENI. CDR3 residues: CASSQPDPYTYNEQFF. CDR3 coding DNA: TGTGCCAGCTCACAACCTGACCCATATACATACAATGAGCAGTTCTTC.

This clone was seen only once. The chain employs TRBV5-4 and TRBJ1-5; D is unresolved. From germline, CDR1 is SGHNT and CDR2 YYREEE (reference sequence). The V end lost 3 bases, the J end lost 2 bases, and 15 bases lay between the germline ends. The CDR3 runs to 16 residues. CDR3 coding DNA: TGTGCCAGCAGCTACACCGGAGAACGCCGCAATCAGCCCCAGCATTTT. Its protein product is CASSYTGERRNQPQHF.

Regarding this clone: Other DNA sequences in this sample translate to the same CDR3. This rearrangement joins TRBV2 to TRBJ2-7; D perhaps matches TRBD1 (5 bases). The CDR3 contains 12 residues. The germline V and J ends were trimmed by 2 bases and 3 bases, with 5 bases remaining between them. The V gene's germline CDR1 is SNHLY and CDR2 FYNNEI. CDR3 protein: CASSEQGYEQYF. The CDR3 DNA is TGTGCCAGCAGTGAACAGGGCTACGAGCAGTACTTC.

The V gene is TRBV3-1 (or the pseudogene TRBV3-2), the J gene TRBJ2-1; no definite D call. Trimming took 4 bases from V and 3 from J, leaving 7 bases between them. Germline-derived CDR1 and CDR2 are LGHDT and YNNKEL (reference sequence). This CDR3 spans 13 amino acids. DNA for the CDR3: TGTGCCAGCAGCCGAGTCCTCTACAATGAGCAGTTCTTC. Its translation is CASSRVLYNEQFF.

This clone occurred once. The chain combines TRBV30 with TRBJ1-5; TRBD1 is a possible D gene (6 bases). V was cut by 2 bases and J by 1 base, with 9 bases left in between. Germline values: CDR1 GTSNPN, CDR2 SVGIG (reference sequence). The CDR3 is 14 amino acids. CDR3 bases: TGTGCCTGGAGTCTTGGACAGAGCAATCAGCCCCAGCATTTT. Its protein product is CAWSLGQSNQPQHF.